Following are 28 T cell receptor beta chains from one sample sequenced in a study of T cell responses to AZD1222 COVID-19 vaccine. Method: immunoSEQ multiplex PCR; TCRdb's copy keeps in-frame clones and lacks some. This repertoire shows some 190,000 clones, nearly 95% found once; its top ten account for about 1.9%. The sample consisted of peripheral blood, taken 28 days after the second AZD1222 dose. The receptors were sampled from an adult who received the AZD1222 COVID-19 vaccine.

The rearrangement joins TRBV19 to TRBJ2-7; D perhaps matches TRBD2 (5 bases). The length of the CDR3 is 15 residues. The V end was cut by 1 base, the J end by 7 bases, with 17 bases between. CDR1 LNHDA and CDR2 SQIVND come from the germline V gene (reference sequence). CDR3: CASSIVRTEPREQYF. The CDR3 coding sequence is TGTGCCAGTAGTATAGTGAGGACTGAACCTAGGGAGCAGTACTTC.

The chain combines TRBV10-3 with TRBJ2-2, with D possibly being TRBD1 (5 bases). The CDR3 is 15 amino acids. V was shortened by 7 bases and J by 0 bases, with 12 bases between the two germline ends. Per germline, CDR1 ENHRY and CDR2 SYGVKD. CDR3 DNA sequence: TGTGCCATCAATATGGGGCTCGCGAACACCGGGGAGCTGTTTTTT. Its protein is CAINMGLANTGELFF.

The rearrangement uses TRBV24-1 and TRBJ2-3, with 14 bases identical to TRBD2. Germline values: CDR1 KGHDR, CDR2 SFDVKD. Losses at the gene ends were 4 bases for V and 11 bases for J; bases not matched to a gene: 1. The CDR3 is 13 amino acids. The DNA of the CDR3 is TGTGCCACCAGTGAAGGACTAGCGGGGGGGCAGTATTTT. It specifies CATSEGLAGGQYF.

CDR3 in DNA: TGTGCCAGCACCATCAGCATGAACACTGAAGCTTTCTTT. It codes for CASTISMNTEAFF. The chain recombines TRBV12-3 or TRBV12-4 with TRBJ1-1; D gene uncertain. The CDR3 extends over 13 amino acids. The V end was cut by 7 bases, the J end by 0 bases, with 9 bases between.

J is TRBJ2-1 and V is TRBV19; TRBD2 matches 8 bases. CDR3 length equals 13 residues. The V gene end was trimmed by 6 bases and the J gene end by 5 bases; junction bases not matched to a gene: 3. Germline V gene sequence: CDR1 LNHDA, CDR2 SQIVND (reference sequence). The CDR3 loop reads CASRPSGHNEQFF. Written as DNA, the CDR3 is TGTGCCAGTAGGCCTAGCGGGCACAATGAGCAGTTCTTC.

The chain is built from TRBV3-1 (or the pseudogene TRBV3-2) and TRBJ2-1, with 9 bases that match TRBD2. The CDR3 sequence is 18 residues long. Germline CDR1 is LGHDT and CDR2 is YNNKEL (reference sequence). V lost 1 base, J lost 11 bases, and 18 bases stayed unmatched. DNA for the CDR3: TGTGCCAGCAGCCAAGGGCTGGTTAGTCTAGCGGGGACTTATCAGCAGTTCTTC. Encoded protein: CASSQGLVSLAGTYQQFF.

The V and J genes are TRBV2 and TRBJ2-7, with 8 bases that match TRBD2. This CDR3 is built from 14 residues. Germline V gene data show CDR1 as SNHLY and CDR2 as FYNNEI. J gave up 0 bases and V 7 bases, and 5 bases lay outside the gene matches. CDR3 region: CASTGGTSSYEQYF. CDR3 in DNA: TGTGCCAGCACGGGTGGGACTAGCTCCTACGAGCAGTACTTC. Filled out from reference TRBV2 and TRBJ2-7, the complete variable domain reads EPEVTQTPSHQVTQMGQEVILRCVPISNHLYFYWYRQILGQKVEFLVSFYNNEISEKSEIFDDQFSVERPDGSNFTLKIRSTKLEDSAMYFCASTGGTSSYEQYFGPGTRLTVT.

The chain carries TRBV4-2 and TRBJ1-2; no firm D call. Germline CDR1 is LGHNA and CDR2 is YNFKEQ. This CDR3 has 14 amino acids. Trimming removed 4 bases at V and 0 bases at J, with 9 bases between. CDR3 sequence (DNA): TGTGCCAGCAGCCCCAACAAGGCTAACTATGGCTACACCTTC. This encodes CASSPNKANYGYTF.

V usage is TRBV5-1 and J usage is TRBJ2-1, with 7 bases aligning to TRBD2. Looked up from germline, CDR1 is SGHRS and CDR2 is YFSETQ. The CDR3 is made up of 14 amino acids. With 2 bases clipped from V and 2 bases from J, the junction kept 1 base outside the gene matches. The CDR3 is CASSLAGPYNEQFF. For the CDR3, the DNA is TGCGCCAGCAGCTTAGCGGGGCCCTACAATGAGCAGTTCTTC.

V gene TRBV7-8 combines with J gene TRBJ1-1; 9 bases are shared with TRBD1. V shed 6 bases, J shed 1 base, and the junction held 6 bases outside the gene matches. The CDR3 consists of 15 residues. Germline CDR1 reads SGHVS; CDR2 reads FQNEAQ. The chain's CDR3 is CASRDKQGANTEAFF. The CDR3 coding sequence is TGTGCCAGCAGAGATAAACAGGGGGCGAACACTGAAGCTTTCTTT.

This chain joins TRBV7-3 and TRBJ2-5; possibly TRBD2 for D (7 bases). Deletions cut 5 bases from V and 5 bases from J, with 15 bases between. Germline V gene data show CDR1 as SGHTA and CDR2 as FQGTGA. The CDR3 contains 14 residues. The CDR3 loop reads CASSPGAGAETQYF. The CDR3 DNA sequence: TGTGCCAGCAGCCCTGGCGCGGGGGCGGAGACCCAGTACTTC.

This clone was counted between two and nine times. The CDR3 loop is CATKAGTRTYEQYF. Written as DNA, the CDR3 is TGTGCCACCAAGGCCGGGACACGGACGTACGAGCAGTACTTC. The V call is TRBV6-5, the J call TRBJ2-7; D perhaps matches TRBD1 (6 bases). V shed 10 bases and J shed 4 bases, with 20 bases lying between them. The CDR3 sequence is 14 residues long. The germline CDR1 and CDR2 sequences are MNHEY and SVGAGI.

The chain carries TRBV7-2 and TRBJ2-1; the match to TRBD1 covers 8 bases. This CDR3 has 14 residues. J gave up 6 bases and V 3 bases, and 4 bases lay outside the gene matches. Germline-derived CDR1 and CDR2 are SGHTA and FQGNSA. This CDR3 is CASSLAGGLNEQFF. CDR3 DNA sequence: TGTGCCAGCAGCTTGGCAGGGGGCCTCAATGAGCAGTTCTTC.

This chain joins TRBV18 and TRBJ2-1, with TRBD1 identical over 9 bases. The CDR3 sequence is 17 residues long. Germline V gene data show CDR1 as KGHSH and CDR2 as LQKENI. The V gene end was trimmed by 0 bases and the J gene end by 4 bases; junction bases not matched to a gene: 7. The CDR3 DNA is TGTGCCAGCTCACCACCGGTCGGGACAGGGCCGTACAATGAGCAGTTCTTC. Protein product: CASSPPVGTGPYNEQFF. The variable domain in full, with the rest retrieved from reference TRBV18 and TRBJ2-1, is NAGVMQNPRHLVRRRGQEARLRCSPMKGHSHVYWYRQLPEEGLKFMVYLQKENIIDESGMPKERFSAEFPKEGPSILRIQQVVRGDSAAYFCASSPPVGTGPYNEQFFGPGTRLTVL.

The chain links TRBV5-4 to TRBJ2-5; 15 nucleotides agree with TRBD2. This CDR3 is 17 amino acids long. Trimming took 4 bases from V and 5 from J; bases not matched to a gene: 9. Germline V lookup: CDR1 SGHNT, CDR2 YYREEE (reference sequence). CDR3 nucleotide sequence: TGTGCCAGCAGCCAGGGACTAGCGGGGGGCGACTCCGAGACCCAGTACTTC. It yields the protein CASSQGLAGGDSETQYF.

The chain combines TRBV11-2 with TRBJ1-5, with a weak D call TRBD1 (6 bases). In germline, CDR1 is SGHAT, CDR2 FQNNGV. The CDR3 runs to 14 residues. With 1 base removed from V and 5 bases from J, the gap between germline ends came to 9 bases. This CDR3 reads CASSLVRGYQPQHF. In DNA form, the CDR3 reads TGTGCCAGCAGCTTAGTCAGGGGATATCAGCCCCAGCATTTT.

The rearrangement joins TRBV2 to TRBJ1-4; D is possibly TRBD1 (6 bases). V dropped 5 bases and J dropped 3 bases, with 13 bases sitting between them. This CDR3 has 15 amino acids. The germline V gene encodes CDR1 SNHLY and CDR2 FYNNEI. The chain's CDR3 is CASSYSPGANEKLFF. As DNA, the CDR3 is TGTGCCAGCAGTTATTCTCCAGGGGCTAATGAAAAACTGTTTTTT. The complete variable domain, with remaining parts taken from reference TRBV2 and TRBJ1-4, reads EPEVTQTPSHQVTQMGQEVILRCVPISNHLYFYWYRQILGQKVEFLVSFYNNEISEKSEIFDDQFSVERPDGSNFTLKIRSTKLEDSAMYFCASSYSPGANEKLFFGSGTQLSVL.

The chain employs TRBV6-2 or TRBV6-3 and TRBJ2-7, with TRBD1 matching over 9 bases. CDR1 is MNHEY, CDR2 SVGEGT, per germline. The CDR3 totals 14 residues. J was trimmed by 5 bases and V by 5 bases; bases with no gene match: 7. This chain's CDR3 is CASSPRTGVNEQYF. DNA for the CDR3: TGTGCCAGCAGTCCCCGGACAGGGGTGAACGAGCAGTACTTC.

The J gene is TRBJ2-1, the V gene TRBV10-1, with 8 nucleotides matching TRBD1. The CDR3 totals 13 residues. Germline CDR1 is WNHNN and CDR2 is SYGVQD (reference sequence). The trim removed 6 bases at V and 5 bases at J, leaving 3 bases unmatched. This CDR3 is CASSGQGNNEQFF. The CDR3 DNA is TGCGCCAGCAGCGGACAGGGAAACAATGAGCAGTTCTTC.

The CDR3 coding sequence is TGTGCCAGCAGCTCGCGACAGGGGGGGAGACTCAATGAGCAGTTCTTC. Its protein product is CASSSRQGGRLNEQFF. The chain joins TRBV13 to TRBJ2-1; 9 bases agree with TRBD1. Germline V gives CDR1 PRHDT, CDR2 FYEKMQ (reference sequence). The V and J ends lost 4 bases and 6 bases, in that order; junction bases with no gene match: 10. This CDR3 has 16 residues.

J is TRBJ1-1 and V is TRBV6-5; TRBD1 might be the D (5 bases). The germline V gene has CDR1 MNHEY and CDR2 SVGAGI. CDR3 length: 14 residues. Deletions cut 5 bases from V and 2 bases from J, with 12 bases between. This chain's CDR3 is CASSIDSPNTEAFF. Here the CDR3 DNA reads TGTGCCAGCAGTATAGACAGCCCAAACACTGAAGCTTTCTTT.

The rearrangement joins TRBV5-1 to TRBJ2-7; TRBD1 might be the D (6 bases). Germline V gene data show CDR1 as SGHRS and CDR2 as YFSETQ. With 3 bases removed from V and 2 bases from J, the gap between germline ends came to 9 bases. The CDR3 is 13 residues long. CDR3 residues: CASSSRQAYEQYF. Written as DNA, the CDR3 is TGCGCCAGCAGCTCGCGACAGGCCTACGAGCAGTACTTC.

This chain links TRBV9 with TRBJ1-1; possibly TRBD1 for D (5 bases). Per germline, CDR1 SGDLS and CDR2 YYNGEE. The CDR3 loop spans 15 amino acids. Trimming removed 0 bases at V and 1 base at J, with 10 bases between. The DNA for the CDR3 is TGTGCCAGCAGCGTAGTGGAGGGGAGGAACACTGAAGCTTTCTTT. As protein: CASSVVEGRNTEAFF.

This clone was detected once. The rearrangement joins TRBV6-5 to TRBJ1-3; D is ambiguous. Trimming removed 6 bases at V and 3 bases at J, with 9 bases between. The germline gives CDR1 MNHEY, CDR2 SVGAGI. The CDR3 is 13 amino acids. The CDR3 sequence is CASSYLGGNTIYF. DNA for the CDR3: TGTGCCAGCAGCTACCTCGGTGGAAACACCATATATTTT.

The chain recombines TRBV7-2 with TRBJ1-3, with D possibly TRBD1 on 6 matching bases. The germline V and J ends were trimmed by 3 bases and 3 bases, with 12 bases remaining between them. CDR1 SGHTA and CDR2 FQGNSA come from the germline V gene. This CDR3 comprises 15 residues. The CDR3 DNA is TGTGCCAGCAGCTTTAGTGGGGGGCATGGAAACACCATATATTTT. As protein: CASSFSGGHGNTIYF.

This rearrangement joins TRBV2 to TRBJ2-7, with 10 nucleotides matching TRBD1. In germline, CDR1 is SNHLY, CDR2 FYNNEI. The CDR3 contains 14 residues. Trimming removed 6 bases from V and 6 bases from J; junction bases left unmatched: 8. The CDR3 is CASSQGQGNGEQYF. Here the CDR3 DNA reads TGTGCCAGCAGCCAGGGACAGGGGAATGGCGAGCAGTACTTC.

The V call is TRBV5-1, the J call TRBJ2-5; D tentatively fits TRBD1 or TRBD2 (5 bases each). The germline gives CDR1 SGHRS, CDR2 YFSETQ. Trimming stripped 0 bases from V and 4 bases from J, with 13 bases between. This CDR3 has 15 amino acids. CDR3 amino acids: CASSLAEGFRETQYF. DNA of the CDR3: TGCGCCAGCAGCTTGGCTGAGGGGTTCCGAGAGACCCAGTACTTC.

The chain has TRBV18 and TRBJ1-5; D gene ambiguous. Per the germline V gene, CDR1 is KGHSH and CDR2 is LQKENI. The CDR3 extends over 16 amino acids. V lost 4 bases, J lost 0 bases, and 13 bases lay in between. This CDR3 is CASSHSGPNSNQPQHF. CDR3 DNA sequence: TGTGCCAGCTCACACTCGGGTCCAAATAGCAATCAGCCCCAGCATTTT.